The clone carrying this T cell receptor beta chain turned up a few times. Preparation of the TCRbeta library was carried out with unique molecular identifiers. TCRdb called the PCR reads again in MiXCR, with one record for every CDR3 protein. Of around 400,000 distinct CDR3 sequences listed, 11% are singletons. The entry originates in a study of T-cell reconstitution after alpha-beta-depleted transplantation in children. Trimming removed 7 bases from V and 5 bases from J, with 12 bases in between. The CDR3 is 14 residues long. The genes are TRBV12-3 or TRBV12-4 and TRBJ1-6, with D unresolved. This TCR was recovered from a human donor who donated a stem cell graft to a child with acute myeloid leukemia. The starting material was PBMCs from the stem cell graft donor, obtained from the stem cell graft. The DNA of the CDR3 is TGTGCCAGCACTTGGGCAGCTAATAATTCACCCCTCCACTTT. Amino acids: CASTWAANNSPLHF.